Below, 5 T cell receptor beta chains from the same sample are listed, as sequenced in a study of shared clonotypes between healthy human individuals. The protocol was immunoSEQ multiplex PCR, while the TCRdb copy is restricted to in-frame clones and leaves out a portion. Among about 1.5 million clones listed, roughly 96% were seen once. Sequencing was performed on naive CD4+ T cells sorted from blood. Subset meaning: CD45RA+ positively selected. These receptors were taken from a man aged 30 to 39 in good health.

J is TRBJ2-7 and V is TRBV15, with 8 bases lining up with TRBD1. The ends lost 0 bases at V and 4 bases at J; junction bases unmatched: 5. This CDR3 region has 15 residues. Germline V lookup: CDR1 LNHNV, CDR2 YYDKDF (reference sequence). The CDR3 DNA follows: TGTGCCACCAGCAGAGATGGGAGACAGGGGTACGAGCAGTACTTC. Amino acids: CATSRDGRQGYEQYF.

The chain is built from TRBV10-1 and TRBJ2-7; TRBD1 matches at 7 bases. Germline values: CDR1 WNHNN, CDR2 SYGVQD (reference sequence). There are 13 residues in the CDR3. The V segment lost 10 bases and the J segment 3 bases; nucleotides outside the gene matches: 9. CDR3 region: CATLTGRYYEQYF. The CDR3 coding sequence is TGCGCCACCCTGACAGGGCGTTACTACGAGCAGTACTTC.

This clone was found once. The chain has TRBV10-3 and TRBJ2-5; a possible D gene is TRBD1 (6 bases). Germline V gene data show CDR1 as ENHRY and CDR2 as SYGVKD. The V and J ends lost 5 bases and 2 bases respectively, with 15 bases between them. The CDR3 spans 15 residues. DNA of the CDR3: TGTGCCATCAGTTTTATACAGGGCTCTCAAGAGACCCAGTACTTC. It specifies CAISFIQGSQETQYF.

V gene TRBV18 combines with J gene TRBJ2-7; the D is unclear. CDR3 length: 13 residues. CDR1 is KGHSH and CDR2 is LQKENI in the germline V gene. V lost 5 bases and J lost 4, with 12 bases in between. This chain's CDR3 is CASSNGPSYEQYF. CDR3 nucleotides: TGTGCCAGCTCAAATGGGCCATCGTACGAGCAGTACTTC.

The count of this clone is one. The rearrangement uses TRBV18 and TRBJ2-5; 7 positions agree with TRBD1. CDR3 size: 17 residues. The J segment lost 4 bases and the V segment lost 1 base, leaving 12 bases of the junction unmatched. Germline lookup yields CDR1 KGHSH and CDR2 LQKENI. The chain's CDR3 is CASSPLRTGSGTETQYF. Written as DNA, the CDR3 is TGTGCCAGCTCACCACTAAGGACAGGATCGGGCACAGAGACCCAGTACTTC.